The rows below give T cell receptor beta chains drawn from one sample of a study of T cell clones after liver transplantation. Generated by immunoSEQ multiplex PCR, the TCRdb table keeps only in-frame clones and is missing some. Of some 120,000 clones in the sample, around nine tenths are singletons; the top ten hold around 0.83%. Sequences were derived from CD4+ T cells from blood, sampled 12 months after liver transplant. The receptors originated from a human patient who received a liver transplant. Some T cells may be supplied by the graft donor. Both conserved end residues are part of each CDR3. D genes are given only for firm matches. Not every row has a clone size; where given, it reads once, few, many or a size class.

>.|TRBV9|TRBJ2-5|.
CASSVVGAETQYF
TGTGCCAGCAGCGTAGTAGGGGCGGAGACCCAGTACTTC
>.|TRBV5-1|TRBJ2-1|.
CASSSDYYNEQFF
TGCGCCAGCAGCTCGGATTACTACAATGAGCAGTTCTTC
>.|TRBV7-2|TRBJ2-7|TRBD1
CASSSRTGGYEQYF
TGTGCCAGCAGCTCAAGGACAGGGGGCTACGAGCAGTACTTC
>.|TRBV7-3|TRBJ1-6|TRBD1
CASSIDSGTGGSPLHF
TGTGCCAGCAGCATAGATTCTGGGACAGGGGGTTCACCCCTCCACTTT
>.|TRBV5-1|TRBJ2-2|TRBD2
CASSLERAGDWETGELFF
TGCGCCAGCAGCTTGGAACGAGCGGGAGATTGGGAGACCGGGGAGCTGTTTTTT
>.|TRBV6-6|TRBJ2-3|.
CASSYSQDTQYF
TGTGCCAGCAGTTACTCCCAAGATACGCAGTATTTT
>.|TRBV4-1|TRBJ1-5|.
CASSQDEHTPVNQPQHF
TGCGCCAGCAGCCAAGATGAGCATACTCCGGTCAATCAGCCCCAGCATTTT
>.|TRBV6-1|TRBJ2-7|.
CASRTSISYEQYF
TGTGCCAGCCGTACGTCAATCTCCTACGAGCAGTACTTC
>.|TRBV4-3|TRBJ2-5|.
CASSQGLGLETQYF
TGCGCCAGCAGCCAAGGACTCGGGTTAGAGACCCAGTACTTC
>.|TRBV7-2|TRBJ2-5|TRBD1
CASSLITTGTGKETQYF
TGTGCCAGCAGCTTGATAACGACCGGGACAGGGAAAGAGACCCAGTACTTC
>.|TRBV7-9|TRBJ1-2|.
CASSLARDRSFGYTF
TGTGCCAGCAGCTTAGCGCGGGACCGATCATTTGGCTACACCTTC
>.|TRBV7-2|TRBJ2-1|.
CASSLDYFSGNEQFF
TGTGCCAGCAGCTTAGATTATTTTAGCGGAAATGAGCAGTTCTTC
>.|TRBV28|TRBJ2-7|TRBD1
CASSLPAGQGSEQYF
TGTGCCAGCAGTTTGCCTGCGGGACAGGGGTCCGAGCAGTACTTC
>.|TRBV30|TRBJ2-7|.
CAWGGLYEQYF
TGTGCCTGGGGTGGACTCTACGAGCAGTACTTC
>.|TRBV15|TRBJ1-4|.
CATSRPSGGNEKLFF
TGTGCCACCAGCCGTCCGAGTGGAGGTAATGAAAAACTGTTTTTT
>.|TRBV6-1|TRBJ2-7|.
CASSQTGGYEQYF
TGTGCCAGCAGCCAGACAGGTGGCTACGAGCAGTACTTC
>few|TRBV7-2|TRBJ2-7|TRBD1
CASSRAVTGGLIYEQYF
TGTGCCAGCAGCCGTGCGGTGACAGGGGGCCTCATCTACGAGCAGTACTTC
>.|TRBV11-2|TRBJ2-3|.
CASRYLSSNTDTQYF
TGTGCCAGCAGGTATCTTAGCTCGAACACAGATACGCAGTATTTT
>.|TRBV6-5|TRBJ1-3|.
CASSYSTRASGNTIYF
TGTGCCAGCAGTTACTCGACCCGGGCCTCTGGAAACACCATATATTTT
>.|TRBV6-1|TRBJ1-5|.
CASSGKAGTGRDQPQHF
TGTGCCAGCAGTGGCAAAGCCGGGACGGGCCGTGATCAGCCCCAGCATTTT
>.|TRBV19|TRBJ1-3|.
CASGRGLGNTIYF
TGTGCCAGTGGCCGTGGACTGGGAAACACCATATATTTT
>.|TRBV5-1|TRBJ2-3|TRBD2
CASSLLGLASTDTQYF
TGCGCCAGCAGCTTGCTTGGACTAGCCAGCACAGATACGCAGTATTTT
>.|TRBV5-1|TRBJ2-3|TRBD1
CASSSIGTGSNTQYF
TGCGCCAGCAGCTCGATCGGGACAGGGTCGAATACGCAGTATTTT
>.|TRBV5-1|TRBJ2-5|TRBD1
CASSLDYRGETQYF
TGCGCCAGCAGCTTGGATTACAGGGGAGAGACCCAGTACTTC
>.|TRBV7-2|TRBJ2-7|.
CASSSGGVLYEQYF
TGTGCCAGCAGCTCCGGTGGGGTCCTCTACGAGCAGTACTTC
>.|TRBV9|TRBJ1-3|.
CASSLGSFYSGNTIYF
TGTGCCAGCAGCCTAGGATCTTTCTACTCTGGAAACACCATATATTTT